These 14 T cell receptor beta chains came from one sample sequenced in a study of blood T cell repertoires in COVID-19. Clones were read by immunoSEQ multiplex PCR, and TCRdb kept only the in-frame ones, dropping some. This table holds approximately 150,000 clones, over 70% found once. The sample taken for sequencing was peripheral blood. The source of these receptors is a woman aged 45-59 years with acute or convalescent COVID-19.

The CDR3 bases are TGTGCCAGTAGTGGGGCGGGAGGGCCCCCCGGGGAGCTGTTTTTT. Protein sequence: CASSGAGGPPGELFF. This rearrangement joins TRBV19 to TRBJ2-2; TRBD2 agrees at 9 bases. There are 15 residues in the CDR3. CDR1 is LNHDA, CDR2 SQIVND, per germline (reference sequence). The junction had 7 bases not matched to a gene; V was cut back by 5 bases and J by 6 bases.

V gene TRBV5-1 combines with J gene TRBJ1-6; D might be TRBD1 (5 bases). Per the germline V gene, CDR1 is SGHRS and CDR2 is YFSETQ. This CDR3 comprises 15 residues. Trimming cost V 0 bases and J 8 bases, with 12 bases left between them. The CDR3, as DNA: TGCGCCAGCAGCTTGGGACCGGGGGAGTATTCACCCCTCCACTTT. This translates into CASSLGPGEYSPLHF.

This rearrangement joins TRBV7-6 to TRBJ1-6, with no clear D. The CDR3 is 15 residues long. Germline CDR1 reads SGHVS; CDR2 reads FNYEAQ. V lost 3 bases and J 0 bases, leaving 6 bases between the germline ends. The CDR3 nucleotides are TGTGCCAGCAGCTTGCGGAGCTCCTATAATTCACCCCTCCACTTT. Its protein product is CASSLRSSYNSPLHF.

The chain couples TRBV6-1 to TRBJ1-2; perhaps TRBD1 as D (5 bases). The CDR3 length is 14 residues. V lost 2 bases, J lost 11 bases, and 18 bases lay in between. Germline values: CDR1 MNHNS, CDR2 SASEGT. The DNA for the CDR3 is TGTGCCAGCAGTGAAATTCCCGGGGGGGTGGGTTACACCTTC. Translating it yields CASSEIPGGVGYTF.

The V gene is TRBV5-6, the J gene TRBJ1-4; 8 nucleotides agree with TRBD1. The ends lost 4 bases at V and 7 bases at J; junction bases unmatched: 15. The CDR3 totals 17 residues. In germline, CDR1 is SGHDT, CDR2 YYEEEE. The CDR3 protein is CASSLQGARTNAEKLFF. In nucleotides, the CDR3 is TGTGCCAGCAGCCTCCAGGGGGCTCGGACGAATGCTGAAAAACTGTTTTTT.

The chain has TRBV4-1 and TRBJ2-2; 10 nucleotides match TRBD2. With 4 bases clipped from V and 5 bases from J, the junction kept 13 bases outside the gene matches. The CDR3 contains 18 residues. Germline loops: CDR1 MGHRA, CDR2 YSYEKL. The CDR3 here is CASSRSSGSALDTGELFF. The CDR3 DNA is TGCGCCAGCAGCCGGTCTAGCGGGAGCGCACTAGATACCGGGGAGCTGTTTTTT.

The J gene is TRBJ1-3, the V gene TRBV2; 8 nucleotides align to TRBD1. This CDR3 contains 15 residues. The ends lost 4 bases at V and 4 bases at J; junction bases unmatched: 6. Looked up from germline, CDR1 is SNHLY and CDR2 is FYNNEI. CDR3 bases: TGTGCCAGCAGTGCCCGGACAGGGCCCGGAAACACCATATATTTT. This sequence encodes CASSARTGPGNTIYF. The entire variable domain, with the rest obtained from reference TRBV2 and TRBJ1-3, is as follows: EPEVTQTPSHQVTQMGQEVILRCVPISNHLYFYWYRQILGQKVEFLVSFYNNEISEKSEIFDDQFSVERPDGSNFTLKIRSTKLEDSAMYFCASSARTGPGNTIYFGEGSWLTVV.

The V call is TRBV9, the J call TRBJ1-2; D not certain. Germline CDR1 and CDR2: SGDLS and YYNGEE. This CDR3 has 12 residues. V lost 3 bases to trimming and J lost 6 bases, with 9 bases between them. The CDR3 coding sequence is TGTGCCAGCAGCGCACCCCCGGATGGCTACACCTTC. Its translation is CASSAPPDGYTF.

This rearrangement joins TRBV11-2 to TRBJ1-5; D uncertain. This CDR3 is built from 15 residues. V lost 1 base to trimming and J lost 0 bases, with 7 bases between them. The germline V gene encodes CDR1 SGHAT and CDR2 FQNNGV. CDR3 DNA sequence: TGTGCCAGCAGCTTAGGAGGGTATAGCAATCAGCCCCAGCATTTT. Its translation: CASSLGGYSNQPQHF.

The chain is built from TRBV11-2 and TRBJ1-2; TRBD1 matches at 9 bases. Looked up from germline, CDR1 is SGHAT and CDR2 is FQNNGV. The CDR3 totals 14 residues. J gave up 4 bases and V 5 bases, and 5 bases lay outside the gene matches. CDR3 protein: CASSPGTGIYGYTF. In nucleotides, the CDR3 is TGTGCCAGCAGCCCCGGGACAGGGATCTATGGCTACACCTTC.

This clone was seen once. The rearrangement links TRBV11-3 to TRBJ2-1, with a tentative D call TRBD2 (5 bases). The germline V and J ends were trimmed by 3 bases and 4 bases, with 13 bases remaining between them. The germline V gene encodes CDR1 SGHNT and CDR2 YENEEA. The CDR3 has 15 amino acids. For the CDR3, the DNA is TGTGCCAGCAGCTTTTCCCGGGATTCATACAATGAGCAGTTCTTC. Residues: CASSFSRDSYNEQFF.

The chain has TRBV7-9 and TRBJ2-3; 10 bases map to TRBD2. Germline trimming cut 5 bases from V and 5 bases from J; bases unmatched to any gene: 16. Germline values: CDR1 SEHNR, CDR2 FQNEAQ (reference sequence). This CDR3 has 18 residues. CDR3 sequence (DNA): TGTGCCAGCAGCCCCACCCGGGGAGCGGGGGGGCGGGAAGATACGCAGTATTTT. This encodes CASSPTRGAGGREDTQYF. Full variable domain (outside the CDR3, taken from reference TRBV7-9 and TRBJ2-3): DTGVSQNPRHKITKRGQNVTFRCDPISEHNRLYWYRQTLGQGPEFLTYFQNEAQLEKSRLLSDRFSAERPKGSFSTLEIQRTEQGDSAMYLCASSPTRGAGGREDTQYFGPGTRLTVL.

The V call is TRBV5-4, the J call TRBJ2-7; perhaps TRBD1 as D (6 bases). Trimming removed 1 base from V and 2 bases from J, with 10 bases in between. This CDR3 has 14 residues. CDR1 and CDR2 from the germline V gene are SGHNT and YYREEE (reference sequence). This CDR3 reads CASSLQGSPYEQYF. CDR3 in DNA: TGTGCCAGCAGCTTGCAGGGGTCCCCCTACGAGCAGTACTTC.

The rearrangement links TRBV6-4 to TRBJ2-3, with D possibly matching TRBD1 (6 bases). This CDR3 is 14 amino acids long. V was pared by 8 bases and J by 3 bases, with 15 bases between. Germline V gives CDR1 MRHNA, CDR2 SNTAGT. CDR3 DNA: TGTGCCAGCCGACGCAGGGGTGATACAGATACGCAGTATTTT. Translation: CASRRRGDTDTQYF.